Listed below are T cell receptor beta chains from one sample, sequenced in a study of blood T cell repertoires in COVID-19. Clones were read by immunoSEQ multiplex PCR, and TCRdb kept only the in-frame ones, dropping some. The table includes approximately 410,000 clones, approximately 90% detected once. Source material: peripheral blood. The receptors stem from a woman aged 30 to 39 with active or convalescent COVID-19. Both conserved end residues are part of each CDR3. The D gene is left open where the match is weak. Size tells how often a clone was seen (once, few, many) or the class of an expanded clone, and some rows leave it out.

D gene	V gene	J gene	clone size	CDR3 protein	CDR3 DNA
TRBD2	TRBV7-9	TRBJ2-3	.	CASSMRTSSSTDTQYF	TGTGCCAGCAGCATGCGGACTAGTAGTAGCACAGATACGCAGTATTTT
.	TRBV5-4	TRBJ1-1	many	CASSPRGTEAFF	TGTGCCAGCAGCCCCCGGGGAACTGAAGCTTTCTTT
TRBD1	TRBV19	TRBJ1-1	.	CATSGGLEAFF	TGTGCCACATCAGGGGGCCTTGAAGCTTTCTTT
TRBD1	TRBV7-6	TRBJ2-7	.	CASRQGFGEQYF	TGTGCCAGCAGACAGGGGTTCGGCGAGCAGTACTTC
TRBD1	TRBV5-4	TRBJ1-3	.	CASSFMTGELGNTIYF	TGTGCCAGCAGCTTCATGACAGGGGAGTTAGGAAACACCATATATTTT
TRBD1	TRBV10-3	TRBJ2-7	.	CAPPGQHYEQYF	TGTGCCCCTCCGGGACAGCACTACGAGCAGTACTTC
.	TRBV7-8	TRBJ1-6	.	CASSSGRDSPLHF	TGTGCCAGCAGCTCGGGAAGGGATTCACCCCTCCACTTT
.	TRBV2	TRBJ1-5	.	CASSTGNSNQPQHF	TGTGCCAGCAGCACAGGAAACAGCAATCAGCCCCAGCATTTT
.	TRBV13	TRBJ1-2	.	CASSLGGLNYGYTF	TGTGCCAGCAGCTTAGGGGGGCTGAACTATGGCTACACCTTC
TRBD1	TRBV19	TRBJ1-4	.	CASTRGPEKLFF	TGTGCCAGTACCAGGGGGCCTGAAAAACTGTTTTTT
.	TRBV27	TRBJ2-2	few	CSPGELFF	TGTTCTCCCGGGGAGCTGTTTTTT
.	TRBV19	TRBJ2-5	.	CASSSGAETQYF	TGTGCCAGTAGTAGCGGGGCGGAGACCCAGTACTTC
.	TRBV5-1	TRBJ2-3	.	CASSIRTGSTDTQYF	TGCGCCAGCAGCATCCGGACGGGAAGCACAGATACGCAGTATTTT
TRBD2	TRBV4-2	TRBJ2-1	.	CASSQVAGGPGEQFF	TGTGCCAGCAGCCAAGTTGCGGGGGGGCCTGGTGAGCAGTTCTTC
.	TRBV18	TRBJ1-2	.	CASSPLLGQLNYGYTF	TGTGCCAGCTCACCACTCCTGGGACAACTAAACTATGGCTACACCTTC
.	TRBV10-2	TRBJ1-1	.	CASSPRENTEAFF	TGCGCCAGCAGCCCCAGGGAGAACACTGAAGCTTTCTTT
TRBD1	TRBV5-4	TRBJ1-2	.	CASSQGQGTGYGYTF	TGTGCCAGCAGCCAAGGACAGGGGACAGGCTATGGCTACACCTTC
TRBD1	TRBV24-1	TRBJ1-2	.	CATSDVERQGQGYGYTF	TGTGCCACCAGTGATGTGGAACGACAGGGGCAGGGCTATGGCTACACCTTC
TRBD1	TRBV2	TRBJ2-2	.	CASSDRTGTGELFF	TGTGCCAGCAGTGATAGGACAGGCACCGGGGAGCTGTTTTTT
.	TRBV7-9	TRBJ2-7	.	CASSLAEGYEQYF	TGTGCCAGCAGCTTAGCCGAGGGATACGAGCAGTACTTC
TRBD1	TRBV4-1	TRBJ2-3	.	CASSQVWTGGNTDTQYF	TGCGCCAGCAGCCAAGTGTGGACAGGGGGAAACACAGATACGCAGTATTTT
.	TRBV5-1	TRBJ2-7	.	CASSLAQGWYEQYF	TGCGCCAGCAGCTTGGCGCAGGGGTGGTACGAGCAGTACTTC
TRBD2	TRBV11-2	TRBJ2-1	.	CASSSEPSGIYRNEQFF	TGTGCCAGCAGCTCGGAGCCGAGCGGGATCTATAGGAATGAGCAGTTCTTC
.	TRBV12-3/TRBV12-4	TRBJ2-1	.	CASSLDSNEQFF	TGTGCCAGCAGTTTGGACAGCAATGAGCAGTTCTTC
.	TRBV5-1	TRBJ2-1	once	CASSSEGHLSYNEQFF	TGCGCCAGCAGCTCCGAAGGACACCTCTCCTACAATGAGCAGTTCTTC
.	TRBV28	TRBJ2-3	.	CASSPAGAATDTQYF	TGTGCCAGCAGCCCGGCAGGGGCAGCCACAGATACGCAGTATTTT
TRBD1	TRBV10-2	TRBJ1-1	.	CASSSQGGNTEAFF	TGCGCCAGCAGTTCACAGGGGGGGAACACTGAAGCTTTCTTT
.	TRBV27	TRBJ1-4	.	CASSISGGIEKLFF	TGTGCCAGCAGCATAAGCGGTGGAATCGAAAAACTGTTTTTT
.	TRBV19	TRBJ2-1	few	CASSIDRSGFNEQFF	TGTGCCAGTAGTATAGATAGGTCAGGGTTCAATGAGCAGTTCTTC
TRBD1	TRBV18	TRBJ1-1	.	CASSPATGLNTEAFF	TGTGCCAGCTCACCCGCGACAGGGTTGAACACTGAAGCTTTCTTT
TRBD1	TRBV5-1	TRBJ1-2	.	CASSLEQGTGGYTF	TGCGCCAGCAGCTTGGAACAGGGGACGGGTGGCTACACCTTC
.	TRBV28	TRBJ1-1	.	CASSLGQGGRNEAFF	TGTGCCAGCAGTTTGGGGCAGGGTGGCAGAAATGAAGCTTTCTTT
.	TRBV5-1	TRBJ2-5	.	CASSLVGAGETQYF	TGCGCCAGCAGCTTGGTTGGGGCTGGGGAGACCCAGTACTTC
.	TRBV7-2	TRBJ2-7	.	CASSPSRGSSYEQYF	TGTGCCAGCAGCCCCAGCAGAGGTAGCTCCTACGAGCAGTACTTC
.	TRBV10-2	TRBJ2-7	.	CASSDLRGDEQYF	TGCGCCAGCAGTGACCTCAGGGGGGACGAGCAGTACTTC
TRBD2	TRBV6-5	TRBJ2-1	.	CASSYGTSGFNEQFF	TGTGCCAGCAGTTACGGGACTAGCGGGTTCAATGAGCAGTTCTTC
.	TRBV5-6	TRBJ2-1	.	CASSLRDNSHEQFF	TGTGCCAGCAGCTTGCGGGACAATAGCCATGAGCAGTTCTTC
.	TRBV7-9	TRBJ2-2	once	CASSALGGSPNTGELFF	TGTGCCAGCAGCGCGTTGGGTGGGAGTCCCAACACCGGGGAGCTGTTTTTT
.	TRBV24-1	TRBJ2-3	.	CATSDKSTGPATDTQYF	TGTGCCACCAGTGATAAATCAACAGGCCCGGCCACAGATACGCAGTATTTT
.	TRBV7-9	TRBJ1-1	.	CASSLGVTATEAFF	TGTGCCAGCAGCTTAGGGGTTACAGCCACTGAAGCTTTCTTT
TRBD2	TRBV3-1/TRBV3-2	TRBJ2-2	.	CASSQVRWTSSTGELFF	TGTGCCAGCAGCCAAGTTCGTTGGACTAGCAGTACCGGGGAGCTGTTTTTT
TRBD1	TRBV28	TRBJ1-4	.	CASSPSTGGGEKLFF	TGTGCCAGCAGTCCATCGACAGGGGGCGGTGAAAAACTGTTTTTT
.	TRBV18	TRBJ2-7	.	CASSQSTGDYEQYF	TGTGCCAGCTCCCAAAGTACAGGAGACTACGAGCAGTACTTC
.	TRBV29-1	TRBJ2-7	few	CSVDSSYEQYF	TGCAGCGTTGATAGTTCCTACGAGCAGTACTTC
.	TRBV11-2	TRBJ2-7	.	CASSSRDNSYEQYF	TGTGCCAGCAGCTCGAGGGACAACTCCTACGAGCAGTACTTC
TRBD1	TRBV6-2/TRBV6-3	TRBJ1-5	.	CASSYLGQVGSLNQPQHF	TGTGCCAGCAGTTACTTGGGACAGGTCGGTTCGTTAAATCAGCCCCAGCATTTT
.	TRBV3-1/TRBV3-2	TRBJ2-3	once	CASSPSYERTDTQYF	TGTGCCAGCAGCCCTAGTTACGAACGGACAGATACGCAGTATTTT
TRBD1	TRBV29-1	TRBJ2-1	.	CSVSGTGGRNEQFF	TGCAGCGTTTCCGGGACAGGGGGCAGGAATGAGCAGTTCTTC
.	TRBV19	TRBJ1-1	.	CASTPTDLRTEAFF	TGTGCCAGTACCCCGACAGACCTCCGAACTGAAGCTTTCTTT
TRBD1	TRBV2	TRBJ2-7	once	CAGGQGTYEQYF	TGTGCCGGCGGACAGGGGACCTACGAGCAGTACTTC